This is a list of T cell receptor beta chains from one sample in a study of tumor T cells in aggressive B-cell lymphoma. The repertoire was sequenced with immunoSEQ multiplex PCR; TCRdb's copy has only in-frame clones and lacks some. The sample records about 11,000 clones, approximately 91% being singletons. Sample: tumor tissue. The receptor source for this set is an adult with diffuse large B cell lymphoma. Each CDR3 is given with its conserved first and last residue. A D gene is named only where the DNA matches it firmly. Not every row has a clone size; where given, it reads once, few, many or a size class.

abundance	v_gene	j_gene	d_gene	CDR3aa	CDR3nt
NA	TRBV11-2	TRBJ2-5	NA	CASSLRRSSTATQETQYF	TGTGCCAGCAGCTTACGACGGTCCTCTACAGCCACCCAAGAGACCCAGTACTTC
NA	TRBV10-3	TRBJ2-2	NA	CASGGASANTGELFF	TGTGCCTCCGGGGGAGCTTCCGCGAACACCGGGGAGCTGTTTTTT
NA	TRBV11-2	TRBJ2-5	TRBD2	CASSPGSLAGVETQYF	TGTGCCAGCAGCCCAGGGAGTCTAGCGGGAGTAGAGACCCAGTACTTC
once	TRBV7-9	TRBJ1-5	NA	CASSLNADQPQHF	TGTGCCAGCAGCTTAAACGCGGATCAGCCCCAGCATTTT
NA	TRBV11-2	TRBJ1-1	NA	CASRLAAGSTEAFF	TGTGCCAGCAGACTAGCCGCGGGGAGCACTGAAGCTTTCTTT
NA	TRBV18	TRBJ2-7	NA	CASSPRRGSHEQYF	TGTGCCAGCTCACCCCGGCGGGGATCCCACGAGCAGTACTTC
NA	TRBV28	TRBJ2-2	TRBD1	CASSIQGAIGELFF	TGTGCCAGCAGTATACAGGGGGCGATCGGGGAGCTGTTTTTT
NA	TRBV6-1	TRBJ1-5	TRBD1	CASKPRDRSNQPQHF	TGTGCCAGCAAACCCCGGGACAGGAGCAATCAGCCCCAGCATTTT
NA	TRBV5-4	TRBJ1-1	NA	CASSLAGNTEAFF	TGTGCCAGCAGCCTCGCGGGAAACACTGAAGCTTTCTTT
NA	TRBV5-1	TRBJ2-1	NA	CASSLDGTHYNEQFF	TGCGCCAGCAGCTTGGATGGGACTCACTACAATGAGCAGTTCTTC
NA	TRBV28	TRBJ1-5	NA	CASSTPWGDSNQPQHF	TGTGCCAGCAGTACGCCCTGGGGGGATAGCAATCAGCCCCAGCATTTT
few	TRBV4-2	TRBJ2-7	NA	CASSQGSGLVYEQYF	TGTGCCAGCAGCCAGGGATCGGGACTTGTCTACGAGCAGTACTTC
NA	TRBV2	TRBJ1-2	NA	CASSRDYGYTF	TGTGCCAGCAGTCGCGATTATGGCTACACCTTC
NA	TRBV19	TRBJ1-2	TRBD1	CASSFGTGNYGYTF	TGTGCCAGTAGTTTCGGGACAGGGAACTATGGCTACACCTTC